This record looks at one TCR beta chain sequence and its context. These data originate in a study of blood T cell repertoires in COVID-19. Study details: Nucleic acid was either cDNA or gDNA, and it came from T cells, B-cell-depleted T cells, or PBMCs.

As processed by the authors: From reference gene primer amplification, estimates of nucleated cell counts were derived. Here immunoSEQ multiplex PCR was the method, and the copy in TCRdb shows in-frame clones only, minus some. V and J calls and clone size are those listed in that table; D and trimming were worked out from the DNA. The data show 110,000 to 150,000 clones, around 80% seen once. This CDR3 is built from 15 residues. Germline values: CDR1 MNHEY, CDR2 SVGEGT. V trimming: 6 bases; J trimming: 6 bases; junction bases outside the gene matches: 10. The sequenced material came from peripheral blood. This clonotype was sampled from a woman aged 45 to 65 with acute or convalescent COVID-19. The genes are TRBV6-2 or TRBV6-3 and TRBJ2-1; 8 bases agree with TRBD2. CDR3 nucleotide sequence: TGTGCCAGCAGCACAGGACTAGCATGGAGCAATGAGCAGTTCTTC. It specifies CASSTGLAWSNEQFF.